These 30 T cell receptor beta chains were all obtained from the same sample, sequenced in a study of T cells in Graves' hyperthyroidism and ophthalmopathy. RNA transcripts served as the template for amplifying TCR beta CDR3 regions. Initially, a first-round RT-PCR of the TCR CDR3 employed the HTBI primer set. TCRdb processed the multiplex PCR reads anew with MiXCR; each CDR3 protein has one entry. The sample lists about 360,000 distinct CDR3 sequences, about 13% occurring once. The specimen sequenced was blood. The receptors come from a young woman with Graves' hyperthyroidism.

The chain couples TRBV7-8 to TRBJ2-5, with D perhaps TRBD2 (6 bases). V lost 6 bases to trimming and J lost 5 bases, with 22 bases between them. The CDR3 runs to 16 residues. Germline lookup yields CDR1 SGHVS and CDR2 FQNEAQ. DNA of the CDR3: TGTGCCAGCAGTTTAATTCCGGGGGAGGTCAGGGAGACCCAGTACTTC. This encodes CASSLIPGEVRETQYF.

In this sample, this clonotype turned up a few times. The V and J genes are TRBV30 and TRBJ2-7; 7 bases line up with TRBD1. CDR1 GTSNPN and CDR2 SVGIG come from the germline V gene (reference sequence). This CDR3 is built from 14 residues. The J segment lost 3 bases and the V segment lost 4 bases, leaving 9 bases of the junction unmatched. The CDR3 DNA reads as TGTGCCTGGACCGCAGGGGGTTCTGACTACGAGCAGTACTTC. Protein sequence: CAWTAGGSDYEQYF.

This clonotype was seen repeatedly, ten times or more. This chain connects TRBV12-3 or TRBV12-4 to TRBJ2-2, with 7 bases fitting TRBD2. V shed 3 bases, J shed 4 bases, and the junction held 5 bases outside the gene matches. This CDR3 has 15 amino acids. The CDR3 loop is CASSFPGGITGELFF. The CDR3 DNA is TGTGCCAGCAGTTTCCCGGGGGGAATCACCGGGGAGCTGTTTTTT.

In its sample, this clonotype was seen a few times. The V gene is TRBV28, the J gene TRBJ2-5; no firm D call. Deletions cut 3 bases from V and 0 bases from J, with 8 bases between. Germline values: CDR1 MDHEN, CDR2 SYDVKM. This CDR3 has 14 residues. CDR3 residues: CASSLKRYQETQYF. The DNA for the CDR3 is TGTGCCAGCAGTTTGAAGCGATACCAAGAGACCCAGTACTTC.

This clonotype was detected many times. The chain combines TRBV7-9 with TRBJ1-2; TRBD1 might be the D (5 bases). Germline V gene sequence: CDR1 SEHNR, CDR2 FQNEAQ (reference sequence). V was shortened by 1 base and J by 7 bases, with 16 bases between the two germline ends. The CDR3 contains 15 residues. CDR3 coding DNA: TGTGCCAGCAGCTTAGTACCGCAGGGCCCATCTGGCTACACCTTC. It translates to CASSLVPQGPSGYTF. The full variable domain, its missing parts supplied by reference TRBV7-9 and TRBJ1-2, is DTGVSQNPRHKITKRGQNVTFRCDPISEHNRLYWYRQTLGQGPEFLTYFQNEAQLEKSRLLSDRFSAERPKGSFSTLEIQRTEQGDSAMYLCASSLVPQGPSGYTFGSGTRLTVV.

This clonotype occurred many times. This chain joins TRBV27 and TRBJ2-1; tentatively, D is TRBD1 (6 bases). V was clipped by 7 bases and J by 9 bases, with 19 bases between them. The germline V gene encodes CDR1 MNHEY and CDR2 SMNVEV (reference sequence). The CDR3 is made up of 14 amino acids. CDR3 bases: TGTGCCAGCACGCCGGGACACCTACTTGGTGAGCAGTTCTTC. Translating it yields CASTPGHLLGEQFF.

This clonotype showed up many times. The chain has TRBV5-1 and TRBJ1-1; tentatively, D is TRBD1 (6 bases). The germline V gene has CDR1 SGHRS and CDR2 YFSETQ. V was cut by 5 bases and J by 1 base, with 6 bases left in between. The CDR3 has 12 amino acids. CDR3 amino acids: CASRQGNTEAFF. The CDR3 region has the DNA TGCGCCAGCAGACAGGGGAACACTGAAGCTTTCTTT.

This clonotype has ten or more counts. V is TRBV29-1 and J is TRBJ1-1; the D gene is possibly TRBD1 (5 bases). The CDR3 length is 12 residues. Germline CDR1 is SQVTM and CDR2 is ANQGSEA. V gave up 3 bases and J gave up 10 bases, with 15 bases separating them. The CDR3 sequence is CSVESTWRGAFF. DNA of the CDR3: TGCAGCGTTGAGAGCACGTGGAGGGGAGCTTTCTTT.

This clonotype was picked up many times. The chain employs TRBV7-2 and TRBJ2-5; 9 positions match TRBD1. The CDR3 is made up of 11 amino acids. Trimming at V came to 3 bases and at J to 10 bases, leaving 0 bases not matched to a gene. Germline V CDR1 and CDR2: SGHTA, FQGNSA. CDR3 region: CASSLTGGQYF. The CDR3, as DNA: TGTGCCAGCAGCTTGACAGGGGGCCAGTACTTC.

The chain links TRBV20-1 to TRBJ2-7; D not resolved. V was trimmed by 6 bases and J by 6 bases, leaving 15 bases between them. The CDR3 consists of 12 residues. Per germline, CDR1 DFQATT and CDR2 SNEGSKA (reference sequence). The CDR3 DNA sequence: TGCAGTGCCGACAATCGACCGAGCGAGCAGTACTTC. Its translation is CSADNRPSEQYF.

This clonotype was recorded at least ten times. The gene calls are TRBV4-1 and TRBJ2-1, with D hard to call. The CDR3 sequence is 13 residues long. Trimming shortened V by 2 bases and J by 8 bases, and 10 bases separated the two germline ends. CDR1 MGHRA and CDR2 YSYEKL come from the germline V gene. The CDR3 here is CASSQLIRDEQFF. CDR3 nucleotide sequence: TGCGCCAGCAGCCAACTAATACGGGATGAGCAGTTCTTC.

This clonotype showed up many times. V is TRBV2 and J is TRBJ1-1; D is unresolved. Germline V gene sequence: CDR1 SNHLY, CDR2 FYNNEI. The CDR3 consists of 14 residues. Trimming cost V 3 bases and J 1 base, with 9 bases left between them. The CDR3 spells CASSDLRGNTEAFF. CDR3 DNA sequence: TGTGCCAGCAGTGACTTACGCGGGAACACTGAAGCTTTCTTT.

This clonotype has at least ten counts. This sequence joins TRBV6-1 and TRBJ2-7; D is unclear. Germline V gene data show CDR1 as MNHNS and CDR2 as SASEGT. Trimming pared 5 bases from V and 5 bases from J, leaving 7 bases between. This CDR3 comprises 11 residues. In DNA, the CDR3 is TGTGCCAGCAGTTATATCCACGAGCAGTACTTC. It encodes CASSYIHEQYF.

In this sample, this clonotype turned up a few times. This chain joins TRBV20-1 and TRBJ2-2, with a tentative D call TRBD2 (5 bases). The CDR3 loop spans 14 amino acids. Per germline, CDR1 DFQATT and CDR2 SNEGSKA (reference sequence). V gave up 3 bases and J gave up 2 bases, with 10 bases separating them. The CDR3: CSARWEINTGELFF. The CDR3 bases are TGCAGTGCTAGGTGGGAGATAAACACCGGGGAGCTGTTTTTT.

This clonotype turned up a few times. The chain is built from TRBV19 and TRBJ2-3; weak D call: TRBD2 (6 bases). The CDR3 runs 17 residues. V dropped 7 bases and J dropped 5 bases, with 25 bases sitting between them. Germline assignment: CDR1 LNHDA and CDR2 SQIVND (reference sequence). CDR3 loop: CASNLRYSGPLGDTQYF. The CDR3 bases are TGTGCCAGTAATCTCCGTTATAGCGGACCTCTCGGAGATACGCAGTATTTT.

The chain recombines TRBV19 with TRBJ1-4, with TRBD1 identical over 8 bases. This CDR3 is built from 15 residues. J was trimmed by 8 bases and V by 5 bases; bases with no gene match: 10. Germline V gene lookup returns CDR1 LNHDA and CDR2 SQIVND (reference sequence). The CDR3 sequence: CASSRQGARDEKLFF. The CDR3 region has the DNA TGTGCCAGTAGTCGTCAGGGGGCGCGGGACGAAAAACTGTTTTTT.

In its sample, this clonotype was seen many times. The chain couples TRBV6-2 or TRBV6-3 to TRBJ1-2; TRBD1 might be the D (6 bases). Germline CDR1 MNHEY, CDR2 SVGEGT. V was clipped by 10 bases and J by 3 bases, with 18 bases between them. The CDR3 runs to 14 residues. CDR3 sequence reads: CANRVTGAYYGYTF. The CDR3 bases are TGTGCCAACAGAGTGACAGGCGCCTACTATGGCTACACCTTC.

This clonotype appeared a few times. The CDR3 DNA reads TGTGCCACCAGCGGTACTAGCGGGAGTCTCTATGAGCAGTTCTTC. It is translated as CATSGTSGSLYEQFF. The gene calls are TRBV24-1 and TRBJ2-1; 11 bases fit TRBD2. Germline CDR1 KGHDR, CDR2 SFDVKD. The CDR3 runs to 15 residues. The V and J ends lost 7 bases and 8 bases, in that order; junction bases with no gene match: 9.

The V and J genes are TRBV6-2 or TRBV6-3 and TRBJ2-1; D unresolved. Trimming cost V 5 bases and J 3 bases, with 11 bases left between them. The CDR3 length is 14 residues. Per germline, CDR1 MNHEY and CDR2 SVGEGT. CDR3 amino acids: CASSTTPHYNEQFF. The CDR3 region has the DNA TGTGCCAGCAGTACTACCCCCCACTACAATGAGCAGTTCTTC.

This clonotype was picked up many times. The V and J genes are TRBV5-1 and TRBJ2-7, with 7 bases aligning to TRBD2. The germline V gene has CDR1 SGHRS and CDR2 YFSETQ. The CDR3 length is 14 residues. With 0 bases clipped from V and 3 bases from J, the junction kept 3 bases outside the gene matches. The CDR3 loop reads CASSLDASGYEQYF. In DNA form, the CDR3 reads TGCGCCAGCAGCTTGGACGCTAGCGGCTACGAGCAGTACTTC. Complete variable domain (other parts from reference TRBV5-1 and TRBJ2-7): KAGVTQTPRYLIKTRGQQVTLSCSPISGHRSVSWYQQTPGQGLQFLFEYFSETQRNKGNFPGRFSGRQFSNSRSEMNVSTLELGDSALYLCASSLDASGYEQYFGPGTRLTVT.

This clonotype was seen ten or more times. CDR3 sequence: CASSLFPRAGPQETQYF. CDR3 nucleotides: TGTGCCAGCAGCTTATTCCCCCGGGCAGGTCCGCAAGAGACCCAGTACTTC. The chain uses TRBV11-2 and TRBJ2-5; D is unresolved. The CDR3 runs to 17 residues. V lost 2 bases to trimming and J lost 2 bases, with 18 bases between them. Germline values: CDR1 SGHAT, CDR2 FQNNGV.

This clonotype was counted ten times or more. CDR3 sequence (DNA): TGTGCCAGCATCTCGGAGGGATCCTACAATGAGCAGTTCTTC. Amino acid sequence: CASISEGSYNEQFF. The V call is TRBV6-1, the J call TRBJ2-1; the D gene is possibly TRBD2 (6 bases). Deletions cut 7 bases from V and 1 base from J, with 11 bases between. Germline loops: CDR1 MNHNS, CDR2 SASEGT. The CDR3 loop spans 14 amino acids.

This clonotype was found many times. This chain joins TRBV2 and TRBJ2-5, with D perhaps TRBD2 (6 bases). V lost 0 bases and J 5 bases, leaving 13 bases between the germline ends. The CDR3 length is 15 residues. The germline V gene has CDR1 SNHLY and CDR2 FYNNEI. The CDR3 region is CASSEAVGLTETQYF. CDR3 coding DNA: TGTGCCAGCAGTGAAGCAGTCGGACTAACGGAGACCCAGTACTTC. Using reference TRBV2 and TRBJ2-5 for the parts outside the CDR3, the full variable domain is EPEVTQTPSHQVTQMGQEVILRCVPISNHLYFYWYRQILGQKVEFLVSFYNNEISEKSEIFDDQFSVERPDGSNFTLKIRSTKLEDSAMYFCASSEAVGLTETQYFGPGTRLLVL.

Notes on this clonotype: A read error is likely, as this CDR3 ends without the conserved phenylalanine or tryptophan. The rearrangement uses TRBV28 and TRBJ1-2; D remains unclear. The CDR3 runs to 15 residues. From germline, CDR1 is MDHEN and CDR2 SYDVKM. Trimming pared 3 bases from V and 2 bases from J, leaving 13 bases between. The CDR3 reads CASSFNAKANYGYTL. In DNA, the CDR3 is TGTGCCAGCAGTTTCAACGCGAAAGCAAACTATGGCTACACCCTC.

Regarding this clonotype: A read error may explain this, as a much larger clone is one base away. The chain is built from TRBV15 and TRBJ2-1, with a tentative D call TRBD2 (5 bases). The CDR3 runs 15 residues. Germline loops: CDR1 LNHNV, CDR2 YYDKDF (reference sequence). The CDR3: CASSRDRGRGVEQFF. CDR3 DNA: TGTGCCTCCAGCAGAGATCGGGGTAGAGGCGTTGAGCAGTTCTTC.

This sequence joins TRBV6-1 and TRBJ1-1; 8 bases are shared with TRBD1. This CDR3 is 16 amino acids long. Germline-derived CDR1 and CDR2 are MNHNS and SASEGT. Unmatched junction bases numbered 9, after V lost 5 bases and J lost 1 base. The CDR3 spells CASSSDTGGRNTEAFF. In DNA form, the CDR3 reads TGTGCCAGCAGTTCTGATACAGGGGGGAGGAACACTGAAGCTTTCTTT.

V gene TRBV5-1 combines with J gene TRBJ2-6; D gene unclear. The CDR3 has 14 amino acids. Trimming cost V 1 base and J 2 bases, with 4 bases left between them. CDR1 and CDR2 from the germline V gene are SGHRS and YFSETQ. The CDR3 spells CASSLSAGANVLTF. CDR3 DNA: TGCGCCAGCAGCTTGTCAGCTGGGGCCAACGTCCTGACTTTC. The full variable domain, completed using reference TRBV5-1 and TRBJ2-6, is KAGVTQTPRYLIKTRGQQVTLSCSPISGHRSVSWYQQTPGQGLQFLFEYFSETQRNKGNFPGRFSGRQFSNSRSEMNVSTLELGDSALYLCASSLSAGANVLTFGAGSRLTVL.

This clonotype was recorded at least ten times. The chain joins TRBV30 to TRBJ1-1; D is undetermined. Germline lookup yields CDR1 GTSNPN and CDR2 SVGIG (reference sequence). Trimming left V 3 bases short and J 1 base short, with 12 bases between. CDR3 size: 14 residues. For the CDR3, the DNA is TGTGCCTGGAGCGCCCTCACGGCGAACACTGAAGCTTTCTTT. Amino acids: CAWSALTANTEAFF.

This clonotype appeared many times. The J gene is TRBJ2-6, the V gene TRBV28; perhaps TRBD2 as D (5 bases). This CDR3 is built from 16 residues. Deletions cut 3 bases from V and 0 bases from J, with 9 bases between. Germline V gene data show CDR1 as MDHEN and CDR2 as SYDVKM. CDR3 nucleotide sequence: TGTGCCAGCAGTTTTCCGGACTCCTCTGGGGCCAACGTCCTGACTTTC. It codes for CASSFPDSSGANVLTF.

The CDR3 sequence: CASSLMAGQSDNTIYF. As DNA, the CDR3 is TGTGCCAGCAGCTTAATGGCGGGACAGTCCGATAACACCATATATTTT. This chain joins TRBV7-2 and TRBJ1-3; 7 nucleotides match TRBD1. Germline values: CDR1 SGHTA, CDR2 FQGNSA. This CDR3 has 16 residues. V was clipped by 2 bases and J by 7 bases; unmatched bases: 11.